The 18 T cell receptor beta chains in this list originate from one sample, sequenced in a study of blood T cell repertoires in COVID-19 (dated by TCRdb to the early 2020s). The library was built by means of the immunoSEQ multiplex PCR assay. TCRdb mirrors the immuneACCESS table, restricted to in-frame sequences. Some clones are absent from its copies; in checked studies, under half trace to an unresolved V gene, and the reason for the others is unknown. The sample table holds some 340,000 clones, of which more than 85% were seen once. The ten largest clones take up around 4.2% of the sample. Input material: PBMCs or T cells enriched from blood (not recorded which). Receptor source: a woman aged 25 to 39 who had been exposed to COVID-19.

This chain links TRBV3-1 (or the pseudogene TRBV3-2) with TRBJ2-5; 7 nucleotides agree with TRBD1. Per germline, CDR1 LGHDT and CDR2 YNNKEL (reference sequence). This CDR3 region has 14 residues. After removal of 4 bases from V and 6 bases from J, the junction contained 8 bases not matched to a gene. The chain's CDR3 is CASSLRQGGQTQYF. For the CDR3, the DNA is TGTGCCAGCAGCCTCCGACAGGGCGGGCAGACCCAGTACTTC.

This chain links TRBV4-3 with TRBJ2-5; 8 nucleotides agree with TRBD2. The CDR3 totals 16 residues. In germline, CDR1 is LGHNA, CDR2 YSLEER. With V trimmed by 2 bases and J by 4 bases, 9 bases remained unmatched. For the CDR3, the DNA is TGCGCCAGCAGCCAACAACTCGGGGGGGCCTCAGAGACCCAGTACTTC. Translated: CASSQQLGGASETQYF.

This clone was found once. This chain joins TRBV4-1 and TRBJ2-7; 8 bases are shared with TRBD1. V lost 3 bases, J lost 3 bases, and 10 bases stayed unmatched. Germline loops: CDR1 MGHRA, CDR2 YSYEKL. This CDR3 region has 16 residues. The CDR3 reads CASSQKPGQAVYEQYF. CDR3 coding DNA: TGCGCCAGCAGCCAGAAGCCGGGACAGGCCGTCTACGAGCAGTACTTC.

The CDR3 here is CASSLVGTGWDYGYTF. The CDR3 DNA sequence: TGTGCCAGCAGCTTAGTGGGGACAGGGTGGGACTATGGCTACACCTTC. This chain joins TRBV7-8 and TRBJ1-2; 9 bases map to TRBD1. Germline V gene lookup returns CDR1 SGHVS and CDR2 FQNEAQ. V dropped 1 base and J dropped 3; count of bases not matched to a gene: 6. CDR3 size: 16 residues.

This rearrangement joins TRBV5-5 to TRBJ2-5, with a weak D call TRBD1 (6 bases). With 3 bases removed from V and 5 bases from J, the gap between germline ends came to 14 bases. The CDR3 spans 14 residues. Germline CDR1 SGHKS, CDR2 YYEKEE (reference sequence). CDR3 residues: CASSSQGTGETQYF. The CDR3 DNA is TGTGCCAGCAGCTCTCAGGGGACGGGGGAGACCCAGTACTTC. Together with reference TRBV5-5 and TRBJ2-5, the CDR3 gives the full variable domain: DAGVTQSPTHLIKTRGQQVTLRCSPISGHKSVSWYQQVLGQGPQFIFQYYEKEERGRGNFPDRFSARQFPNYSSELNVNALLLGDSALYLCASSSQGTGETQYFGPGTRLLVL.

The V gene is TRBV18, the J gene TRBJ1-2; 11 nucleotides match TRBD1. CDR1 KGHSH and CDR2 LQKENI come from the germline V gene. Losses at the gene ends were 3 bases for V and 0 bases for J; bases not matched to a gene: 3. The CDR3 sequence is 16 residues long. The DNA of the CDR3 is TGTGCCAGCTCACCTGGACAGGGGGCATCTAACTATGGCTACACCTTC. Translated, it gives CASSPGQGASNYGYTF.

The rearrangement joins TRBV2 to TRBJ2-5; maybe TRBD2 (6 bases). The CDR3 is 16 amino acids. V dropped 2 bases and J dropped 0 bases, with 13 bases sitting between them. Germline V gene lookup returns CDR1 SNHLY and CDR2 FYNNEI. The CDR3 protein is CASSETLGRNQETQYF. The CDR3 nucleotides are TGTGCCAGCAGTGAAACCTTGGGGAGGAACCAAGAGACCCAGTACTTC.

CDR3 sequence: CASSLGAPSSYNEQFF. The CDR3 DNA sequence: TGTGCCAGCAGCTTAGGAGCACCGAGCTCCTACAATGAGCAGTTCTTC. The V gene is TRBV7-2, the J gene TRBJ2-1; D is unresolved. The CDR3 runs to 16 residues. Trimming took off 1 base at V and 0 bases at J, with 10 bases between the two ends. Germline V CDR1 and CDR2: SGHTA, FQGNSA. The whole variable domain, filled in from reference TRBV7-2 and TRBJ2-1, reads GAGVSQSPSNKVTEKGKDVELRCDPISGHTALYWYRQSLGQGLEFLIYFQGNSAPDKSGLPSDRFSAERTGGSVSTLTIQRTQQEDSAVYLCASSLGAPSSYNEQFFGPGTRLTVL.

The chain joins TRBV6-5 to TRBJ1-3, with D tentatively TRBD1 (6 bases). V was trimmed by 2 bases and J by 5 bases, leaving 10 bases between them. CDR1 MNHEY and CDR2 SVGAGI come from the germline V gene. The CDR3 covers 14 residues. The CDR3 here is CASSYDRSRNTIYF. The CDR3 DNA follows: TGTGCCAGCAGTTACGACAGGAGTAGAAACACCATATATTTT.

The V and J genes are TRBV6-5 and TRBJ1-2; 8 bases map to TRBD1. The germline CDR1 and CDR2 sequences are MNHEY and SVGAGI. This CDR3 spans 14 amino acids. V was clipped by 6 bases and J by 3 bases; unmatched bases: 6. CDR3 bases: TGTGCCAGCAGCCCAAAACAGGGGGACTATGGCTACACCTTC. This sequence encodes CASSPKQGDYGYTF.

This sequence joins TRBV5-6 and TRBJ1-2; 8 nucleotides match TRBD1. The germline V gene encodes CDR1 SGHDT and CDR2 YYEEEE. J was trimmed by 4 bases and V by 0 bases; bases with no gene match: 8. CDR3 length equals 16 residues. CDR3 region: CASSLVGRGLLYGYTF. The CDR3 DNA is TGTGCCAGCAGCTTGGTGGGCAGGGGGCTGCTCTATGGCTACACCTTC.

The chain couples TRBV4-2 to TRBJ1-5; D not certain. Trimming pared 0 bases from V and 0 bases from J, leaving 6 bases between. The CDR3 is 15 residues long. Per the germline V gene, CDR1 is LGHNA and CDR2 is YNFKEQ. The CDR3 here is CASSQDQNSNQPQHF. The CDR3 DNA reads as TGTGCCAGCAGCCAAGATCAAAATAGCAATCAGCCCCAGCATTTT.

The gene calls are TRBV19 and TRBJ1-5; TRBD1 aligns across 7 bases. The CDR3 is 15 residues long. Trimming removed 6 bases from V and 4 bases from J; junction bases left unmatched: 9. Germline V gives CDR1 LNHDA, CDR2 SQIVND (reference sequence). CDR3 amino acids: CASRRSGGTNQPQHF. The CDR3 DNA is TGTGCCAGTAGAAGGTCAGGGGGGACTAATCAGCCCCAGCATTTT.

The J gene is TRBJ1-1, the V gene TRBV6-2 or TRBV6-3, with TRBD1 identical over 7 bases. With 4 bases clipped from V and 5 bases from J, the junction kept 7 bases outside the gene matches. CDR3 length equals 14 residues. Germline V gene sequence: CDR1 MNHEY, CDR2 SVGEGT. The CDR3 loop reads CASSSYRGRTEAFF. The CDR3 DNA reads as TGTGCCAGCAGTTCCTACAGGGGACGGACTGAAGCTTTCTTT.

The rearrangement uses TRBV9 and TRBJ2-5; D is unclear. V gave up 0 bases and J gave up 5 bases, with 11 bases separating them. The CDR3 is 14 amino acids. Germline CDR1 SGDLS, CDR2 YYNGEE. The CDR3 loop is CASSVDPVTETQYF. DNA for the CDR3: TGTGCCAGCAGCGTAGATCCGGTTACGGAGACCCAGTACTTC.

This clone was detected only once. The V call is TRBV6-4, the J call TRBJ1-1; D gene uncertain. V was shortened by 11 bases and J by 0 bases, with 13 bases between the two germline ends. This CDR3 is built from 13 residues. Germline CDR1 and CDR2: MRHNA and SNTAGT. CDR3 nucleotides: TGTGCCTTAAAGGGAGGGATGAACACTGAAGCTTTCTTT. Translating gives CALKGGMNTEAFF.

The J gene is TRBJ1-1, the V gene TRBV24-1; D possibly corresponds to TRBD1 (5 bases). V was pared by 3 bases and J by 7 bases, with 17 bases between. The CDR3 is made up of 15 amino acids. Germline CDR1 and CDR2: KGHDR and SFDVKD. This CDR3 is CATSDTGRGVSEAFF. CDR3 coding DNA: TGTGCCACCAGTGATACAGGCCGTGGAGTGAGTGAAGCTTTCTTT.

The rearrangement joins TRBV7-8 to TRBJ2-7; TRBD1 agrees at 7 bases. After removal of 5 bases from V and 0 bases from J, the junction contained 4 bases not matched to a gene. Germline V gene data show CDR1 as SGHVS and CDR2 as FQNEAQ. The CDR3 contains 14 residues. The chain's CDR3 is CASSPDRYSYEQYF. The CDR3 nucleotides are TGTGCCAGCAGCCCGGACAGGTACTCCTACGAGCAGTACTTC.